This T cell receptor (beta chain) was sequenced during a study of control samples from healthy donors and cancer patients. Generated by immunoSEQ multiplex PCR, the TCRdb table keeps only in-frame clones and is missing some. The repertoire holds around 120,000 clones, with 88% as singletons. This clone has just one count. V was pared by 5 bases and J by 3 bases, with 1 base of the junction left unmatched. The CDR3 totals 13 residues. Per germline, CDR1 MNHEY and CDR2 SVGAGI. This receptor was obtained from a woman in her 70s in good health. This sequence joins TRBV6-5 and TRBJ1-1, with 9 bases matching TRBD1. The sequenced sample was blood. The CDR3 reads CASSRDRDTEAFF. CDR3 nucleotides: TGTGCCAGCAGTCGGGACAGGGACACTGAAGCTTTCTTT.